Sequencing of this T cell receptor beta chain was carried out in a study of blood T cell repertoires in COVID-19 (dated by TCRdb to the early 2020s). For context, the study as a whole: Samples from collaborators originated in the United States, Italy and Spain and spanned both the acute and convalescent phases of COVID-19. The repertoires were released in a freely available public database meant as a resource for research on the immune response to SARS-CoV-2. Subjects who had been exposed to COVID-19, were actively infected with it, or had recovered from it provided the deeply sampled blood TCRbeta repertoires that made up the dataset. Where available, HLA class I and class II types were taken from metadata supplied by the sample provider and were not determined by assay-based typing. The material from the prospective study consisted of cDNA or gDNA derived from T cells, B-cell-depleted T cells, or PBMCs. The samples were drawn from two sources: the first 160 participants of the ongoing ImmuneRACE study, and 950 to 1,500 subjects contributed by 6 global collaborators. A de-identified subject ID, COVID-19 status, age in years and sex were almost always included in the sample metadata. Points the paper makes about the study in general: The amount of clinical and demographic metadata varied by source and participant and was provided uncurated.

As to this clone: Its antigen remains undetermined. Qualities for individual bases were not recorded, and no much larger clone is one base off.

Another Seattle source contributed samples from volunteer blood donors who had recovered from COVID-19. Collaborating institutions collected whole blood in K2EDTA tubes following their own protocols. For TCRbeta analysis, collaborator samples were shipped as frozen whole blood, as isolated PBMCs, or as DNA extracted from either sample type. For CDR1 and CDR2, the germline V gene lists MDHEN and SYDVKM. After removal of 7 bases from V and 9 bases from J, the junction retains 10 bases not matched to a gene. The CDR3 holds 14 amino acids from the cysteine to the phenylalanine. The CDR3 DNA has 42 bases and is translated from base 1. The immunoSEQ Assay, a bias-controlled multiplex PCR, was used to amplify TCRbeta CDR3 regions from genomic DNA. The study's own analysis went as follows. Nucleated cell counts per sample were estimated from amplification of reference gene primers within the assay. To quantify the absolute abundance of each unique TCRbeta CDR3 rearrangement, sequence reads were collapsed and filtered. For each sample, productive Simpson clonality was calculated by taking the square root of Simpson's diversity index across productive rearrangements. The source is immuneACCESS, and TCRdb retained only in-frame sequences with V and J called. Part of the clones is not carried over; for the studies checked, unresolved V genes explain less than half of this, and the remainder is unexplained. V and J calls plus clone size are reproduced from that table; the DNA served to infer D and trimming. The table for this sample lists about 220,000 clones; about 85% of them were counted only once. The top ten clones comprise over 2.5% of the sample.

Material: peripheral blood. The TCR was taken from a man aged 45 to 65 who had recovered from COVID-19. Rearrangement joined TRBV28 to TRBJ2-7; 12 junctional bases match TRBD1. The CDR3 region: CASNLPGQGARQYF. The DNA sequence reads TGTGCCAGCAACCTACCGGGACAGGGGGCAAGGCAGTACTTC. The full variable domain, completed from the reference TRBV28 and TRBJ2-7 proteins outside the CDR3, reads DVKVTQSSRYLVKRTGEKVFLECVQDMDHENMFWYRQDPGLGLRLIYFSYDVKMKEKGDIPEGYSVSREKKERFSLILESASTNQTSMYLCASNLPGQGARQYFGPGTRLTVT.